This T cell receptor (beta chain) was recovered during a study of T cell responses to AZD1222 COVID-19 vaccine. Overall study results and limits: Possibly, clonal diversity was underestimated; donors were largely white British and included more females. Baseline antibody screening turned up just a handful of seropositive AZD1222 recipients.

Germline V gene sequence: CDR1 SGHRS, CDR2 YFSETQ. V lost 5 bases to trimming and J lost 6 bases, with 12 bases between them. This CDR3 has 14 residues. Generated by immunoSEQ multiplex PCR, the TCRdb table keeps only in-frame clones and is missing some. The sample lists about 99,000 clones, around nine tenths occurring once. As to this clone: Antigen: not known.

This chain links TRBV5-1 with TRBJ1-6, with TRBD1 as a possible D gene (5 bases). The material was peripheral blood, obtained 28 days after the second dose of the MenACWY control vaccine. This receptor was taken from an adult who received the MenACWY meningococcal vaccine as a control. CDR3 sequence (DNA): TGCGCCAGCAGTAAGGGGAATTCTAATTCACCCCTCCACTTT. Translation gives CASSKGNSNSPLHF.